The 7 T cell receptor beta chains in this list originate from one sample, sequenced in a study of blood T cell repertoires in COVID-19. Clones were sequenced by immunoSEQ multiplex PCR, and TCRdb holds only the in-frame ones, with some missing. The table lists about 380,000 clones, approximately 89% of them singletons. Material: PBMCs or T cells enriched from blood (not recorded which). All receptors derive from a man aged 30 to 45 who had recovered from COVID-19.

The rearrangement joins TRBV6-5 to TRBJ2-7, with 10 bases that match TRBD2. After removal of 6 bases from V and 1 base from J, the junction contained 6 bases not matched to a gene. Germline V CDR1 and CDR2: MNHEY, SVGAGI. The CDR3 is 15 residues long. This CDR3 reads CASRLAGAMSYEQYF. The CDR3 coding sequence is TGTGCCAGCAGGCTAGCGGGGGCAATGTCCTACGAGCAGTACTTC.

J is TRBJ2-7 and V is TRBV7-2; D possibly corresponds to TRBD1 (6 bases). Trimming took off 5 bases at V and 6 bases at J, with 20 bases between the two ends. CDR1 is SGHTA and CDR2 is FQGNSA in the germline V gene. This CDR3 contains 15 residues. The CDR3 loop is CASSVAQNTGREQYF. The CDR3 DNA reads TGTGCCAGCAGCGTCGCCCAAAATACAGGGCGCGAGCAGTACTTC.

The sample holds one count of this clone. The J gene is TRBJ2-1, the V gene TRBV7-8; 8 positions agree with TRBD2. CDR3 length: 13 amino acids. V lost 0 bases, J lost 15 bases, and 7 bases stayed unmatched. Germline-derived CDR1 and CDR2 are SGHVS and FQNEAQ. CDR3 nucleotides: TGTGCCAGCAGCTTAGCCCCGGGACTAGGGACGTTCTTC. It specifies CASSLAPGLGTFF.

The rearrangement links TRBV30 to TRBJ1-2, with 8 bases matching TRBD1. The CDR3 covers 14 residues. Trimming removed 4 bases from V and 4 bases from J; junction bases left unmatched: 8. From germline, CDR1 is GTSNPN and CDR2 SVGIG (reference sequence). CDR3 bases: TGTGCCTGGATTGCCCCAGGGGGCGTCTATGGCTACACCTTC. Translating gives CAWIAPGGVYGYTF.

This chain links TRBV16 with TRBJ1-3; D remains unclear. The germline V and J ends were trimmed by 0 bases and 2 bases, with 11 bases remaining between them. CDR1 is KGHSY and CDR2 is FQNENV in the germline V gene. The CDR3 spans 16 residues. CDR3 DNA: TGTGCCAGCAGCCAATCGGGGAGGATAACTGGAAACACCATATATTTT. Translation gives CASSQSGRITGNTIYF.

V and J are TRBV27 and TRBJ1-5; 10 bases agree with TRBD1. Germline V gene data show CDR1 as MNHEY and CDR2 as SMNVEV (reference sequence). Losses at the gene ends were 5 bases for V and 6 bases for J; bases not matched to a gene: 1. The CDR3 covers 13 residues. The CDR3 nucleotides are TGTGCCAGCAGTAGGACAGGGGGTCAGCCCCAGCATTTT. This encodes CASSRTGGQPQHF.

The chain carries TRBV7-6 and TRBJ1-3, with TRBD1 as a possible D gene (6 bases). The CDR3 contains 15 residues. Trimming cost V 4 bases and J 0 bases, with 10 bases left between them. Germline CDR1 and CDR2: SGHVS and FNYEAQ. Here the CDR3 reads CASSSDRSSGNTIYF. The CDR3, as DNA: TGTGCCAGCAGCTCGGACAGAAGCTCTGGAAACACCATATATTTT.